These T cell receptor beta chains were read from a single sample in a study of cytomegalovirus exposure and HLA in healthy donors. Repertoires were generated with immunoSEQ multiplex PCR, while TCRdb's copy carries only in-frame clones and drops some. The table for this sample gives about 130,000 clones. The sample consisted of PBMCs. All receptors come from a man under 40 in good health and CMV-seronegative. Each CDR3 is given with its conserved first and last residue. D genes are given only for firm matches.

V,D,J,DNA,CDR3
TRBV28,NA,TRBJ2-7,TGTGCCAGCAGTAGGGCCCAGGGCTACGAGCAGTACTTC,CASSRAQGYEQYF
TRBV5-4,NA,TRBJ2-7,TGTGCCAGCAGCTTGGGCCCCCCCTACGAGCAGTACTTC,CASSLGPPYEQYF
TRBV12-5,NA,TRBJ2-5,TGTGCTAGTGGACCCTCTATAGAGACCCAGTACTTC,CASGPSIETQYF
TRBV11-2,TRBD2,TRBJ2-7,TGTGCCAGCAGCTTGGGGGGGTCCTACGAGCAGTACTTC,CASSLGGSYEQYF
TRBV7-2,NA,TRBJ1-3,TGTGCCAGCAGCGATGGACAGACTGGAAACACCATATATTTT,CASSDGQTGNTIYF
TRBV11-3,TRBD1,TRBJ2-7,TGTGCCAGCAGCTTAGACGGGACAGGGGGGATCTACGAGCAGTACTTC,CASSLDGTGGIYEQYF
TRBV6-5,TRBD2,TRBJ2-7,TGTGCCAGCAGCCGACTAGCGGGAGGGTACGAGCAGTACTTC,CASSRLAGGYEQYF
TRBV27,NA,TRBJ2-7,TGTGCCAGCAGTTTACAGGGTACCTACGAGCAGTACTTC,CASSLQGTYEQYF
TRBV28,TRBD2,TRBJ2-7,TGTGCCAGCAGAGATACTACTAGCGGGAGAAACGAGCAGTACTTC,CASRDTTSGRNEQYF
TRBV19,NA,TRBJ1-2,TGTGCCAGTAGCTCCCGGACAGATCCAAACTATGGCTACACCTTC,CASSSRTDPNYGYTF
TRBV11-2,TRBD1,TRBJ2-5,TGTGCCAGCAGCTCCGGCAGGGGGGAGACCCAGTACTTC,CASSSGRGETQYF
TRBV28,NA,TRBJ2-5,TGTGCCAGCAGTCCTCCTGAGTTTCTCGGAAGGGAGCAGTACTTC,CASSPPEFLGREQYF
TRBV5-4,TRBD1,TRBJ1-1,TGTGCCAGCAGATTGGACAGGGACGCTGAAGCTTTCTTT,CASRLDRDAEAFF
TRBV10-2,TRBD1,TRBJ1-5,TGCGCCAGCAGTGCAGGACAGGGGAGCAATCAGCCCCGGCATTTT,CASSAGQGSNQPRHF
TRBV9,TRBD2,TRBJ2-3,TGTGCCAGCAGCGTAGAAGGACTAGAGGGAGATACGCAGTATTTT,CASSVEGLEGDTQYF
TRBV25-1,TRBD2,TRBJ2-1,TGTGCCAGCAGTCGCAGGGTGGTAGCGGGAGTCCACAATGAGCAGTTCTTC,CASSRRVVAGVHNEQFF
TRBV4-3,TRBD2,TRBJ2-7,TGCGCCAGCAGCCAAGGCCGGGGAGGGACCTACGAGCAGTACTTC,CASSQGRGGTYEQYF
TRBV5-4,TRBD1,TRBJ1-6,TGTGCCAGCGGATCTAGACAGGGGAATTCACCCCTCCACTTT,CASGSRQGNSPLHF
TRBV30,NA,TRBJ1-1,TGTGCCTGGAGTGCACCAGGGAGGGGGAACACTGAAGCTTTCTTT,CAWSAPGRGNTEAFF
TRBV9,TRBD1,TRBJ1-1,TGTGCCAGCAGCGTAGCTTCCCAGGGACAGGGGAGGGCTGAAGCTTTCTTT,CASSVASQGQGRAEAFF